What follows are 18 T cell receptor beta chains derived from one specimen sequenced in a study of T cell repertoires in cytomegalovirus infection. Each CDR3 protein is one row after TCRdb ran MiXCR on the reads. Seen here are around 740,000 distinct CDR3 sequences, less than 40% observed once, and the top ten hold around 2.8%. The sample comprised PBMCs. Receptors originate from a human donor in good health (CMV status not recorded). Some clones in this sample may be carry-over from other donors' samples.

The rearrangement uses TRBV5-6 and TRBJ2-1; TRBD2 matches 8 bases. After removal of 0 bases from V and 5 bases from J, the junction contained 10 bases not matched to a gene. The CDR3 length is 17 residues. Germline loops: CDR1 SGHDT, CDR2 YYEEEE. CDR3 region: CASSLESGGAGDNEQFF. In nucleotides, the CDR3 is TGTGCCAGCAGCTTGGAATCGGGGGGGGCGGGTGACAATGAGCAGTTCTTC.

The count of this clonotype is one. The chain joins TRBV5-6 to TRBJ2-5, with D possibly being TRBD2 (6 bases). The J call may not be correct, given that the DNA end is closer to TRBJ2-1. Per germline, CDR1 SGHDT and CDR2 YYEEEE. The CDR3 consists of 15 residues. CDR3 nucleotide sequence: TGTGCCAGCAGCTTGGAGGCGGGAATGGGAGAGACCCAGTTCTTC. Its protein is CASSLEAGMGETQFF.

This clonotype was counted between two and nine times. This chain links TRBV6-6 with TRBJ1-6, with D uncertain. CDR3 length: 14 amino acids. The germline CDR1 and CDR2 sequences are MNHNY and SVGAGI (reference sequence). The V end lost 5 bases, the J end lost 7 bases, and 12 bases lay between the germline ends. CDR3 sequence reads: CASSASGVNSPLHF. CDR3 sequence (DNA): TGTGCCAGCAGTGCTAGCGGGGTCAATTCACCCCTCCACTTT.

The J gene is TRBJ1-2, the V gene TRBV28; 7 bases line up with TRBD1. The CDR3 contains 14 residues. Per germline, CDR1 MDHEN and CDR2 SYDVKM. V lost 5 bases, J lost 8 bases, and 11 bases stayed unmatched. As DNA, the CDR3 is TGTGCCAGCAGTGGTCGACAGGGACGGGAGGGCTACACCTTC. This translates into CASSGRQGREGYTF.

There are a few counts of this clonotype. This chain uses TRBV28 with TRBJ2-5; D call uncertain. There are 15 residues in the CDR3. V lost 3 bases to trimming and J lost 1 base, with 12 bases between them. Germline V gene data show CDR1 as MDHEN and CDR2 as SYDVKM. This CDR3 is CASSLLLPSQETQYF. The CDR3 DNA reads as TGTGCCAGCAGTTTGCTCCTCCCAAGCCAAGAGACCCAGTACTTC.

V gene TRBV5-1 combines with J gene TRBJ2-3, with TRBD2 as a possible D gene (5 bases). The germline gives CDR1 SGHRS, CDR2 YFSETQ. V was shortened by 1 base and J by 10 bases, with 13 bases between the two germline ends. This CDR3 comprises 13 residues. The CDR3 reads CASSLPGSVSQYF. The DNA for the CDR3 is TGCGCCAGCAGCTTGCCGGGGTCGGTATCGCAGTATTTT.

V usage is TRBV28 and J usage is TRBJ1-5; a possible D gene is TRBD1 (5 bases). The CDR3 is 16 amino acids. Germline CDR1 and CDR2: MDHEN and SYDVKM. Trimming left V 3 bases short and J 4 bases short, with 16 bases between. The DNA of the CDR3 is TGTGCCAGCAGTTTTGGGTCTCGACGGACAAATCAGCCCCAGCATTTT. Amino acid sequence: CASSFGSRRTNQPQHF.

DNA for the CDR3: TGTGCCACCCCGGGACAGCCCTTCGGTGGCTACACCTTC. Encoded protein: CATPGQPFGGYTF. The V and J genes are TRBV2 and TRBJ1-2, with 7 bases matching TRBD1. The CDR3 is made up of 13 amino acids. The V segment lost 10 bases and the J segment 7 bases; nucleotides outside the gene matches: 12. Germline loops: CDR1 SNHLY, CDR2 FYNNEI.

In its sample, this clonotype was seen many times. This chain uses TRBV7-6 with TRBJ2-7; 7 bases map to TRBD2. The CDR3 runs 16 residues. The junction had 11 bases not matched to a gene; V was cut back by 5 bases and J by 1 base. Germline assignment: CDR1 SGHVS and CDR2 FNYEAQ. The CDR3: CASSPAVAGQSYEQYF. CDR3 nucleotide sequence: TGTGCCAGCAGCCCAGCGGTAGCGGGCCAATCCTACGAGCAGTACTTC.

This clonotype was seen a few times. V is TRBV2 and J is TRBJ1-2, with TRBD1 as a possible D gene (6 bases). V gave up 10 bases and J gave up 4 bases, with 13 bases separating them. Germline V CDR1 and CDR2: SNHLY, FYNNEI. The CDR3 has 12 residues. The CDR3 here is CAIQDRFYGYTF. CDR3 sequence (DNA): TGTGCCATACAGGACAGATTCTATGGCTACACCTTC.

This clonotype was observed a few times. The rearrangement links TRBV25-1 to TRBJ1-4; no firm D call. Trimming cost V 0 bases and J 6 bases, with 11 bases left between them. This CDR3 has 15 amino acids. Germline loops: CDR1 MGHDK, CDR2 SYGVNS. CDR3 coding DNA: TGTGCCAGCAGTGAATATCCCCGTTCGGATGAAAAACTGTTTTTT. Amino acids: CASSEYPRSDEKLFF.

This clonotype has only a few counts. The rearrangement joins TRBV7-6 to TRBJ2-5, with D perhaps TRBD1 (6 bases). V was pared by 5 bases and J by 2 bases, with 18 bases between. The CDR3 runs to 16 residues. The germline CDR1 and CDR2 sequences are SGHVS and FNYEAQ. The CDR3: CASSLIGQFEQETQYF. CDR3 nucleotides: TGTGCCAGCAGCCTGATCGGACAGTTTGAACAAGAGACCCAGTACTTC.

Regarding this clonotype: Likely a read error: the CDR3 ends without its conserved phenylalanine or tryptophan. This CDR3 reads CASSLRQGGLEEQFY. As DNA, the CDR3 is TGTGCCAGCAGTTTACGACAGGGGGGTTTGGAGGAGCAGTTCTAC. The V and J genes are TRBV28 and TRBJ2-1; TRBD1 matches at 9 bases. The CDR3 totals 15 residues. The V gene end was trimmed by 2 bases and the J gene end by 10 bases; junction bases not matched to a gene: 9. CDR1 and CDR2 from the germline V gene are MDHEN and SYDVKM.

This sequence joins TRBV4-1 and TRBJ2-7; 10 bases are a match to TRBD2. The V and J ends lost 4 bases and 3 bases, in that order; junction bases with no gene match: 6. Germline V gene lookup returns CDR1 MGHRA and CDR2 YSYEKL. The CDR3 consists of 15 residues. CDR3: CASSPALAGVYEQYF. In DNA form, the CDR3 reads TGCGCCAGCAGCCCTGCCCTAGCGGGAGTCTACGAGCAGTACTTC.

The chain recombines TRBV24-1 with TRBJ1-5; 7 bases match TRBD1. The CDR3 length is 13 residues. Germline V gives CDR1 KGHDR, CDR2 SFDVKD. With 4 bases clipped from V and 11 bases from J, the junction kept 7 bases outside the gene matches. This CDR3 is CATSESGGESQHF. CDR3 nucleotide sequence: TGTGCCACCAGTGAGTCAGGGGGTGAGTCCCAGCATTTT.

The chain joins TRBV6-5 to TRBJ1-2, with D perhaps matching TRBD1 (5 bases). V dropped 6 bases and J dropped 6 bases, with 17 bases sitting between them. The length of the CDR3 is 14 residues. Germline V gene data show CDR1 as MNHEY and CDR2 as SVGAGI. The CDR3 sequence: CASSPAGRGNGYTF. The CDR3 DNA sequence: TGTGCCAGCAGCCCCGCAGGGAGAGGCAATGGCTACACCTTC.

This clonotype was recorded once. This chain links TRBV12-3 or TRBV12-4 with TRBJ2-3, with 7 nucleotides matching TRBD2. This CDR3 is built from 15 residues. V lost 5 bases, J lost 3 bases, and 8 bases stayed unmatched. CDR3 DNA sequence: TGTGCCAGCAGTATCCGGGCACTAGCGACAGATACGCAGTATTTT. Protein: CASSIRALATDTQYF.

This chain connects TRBV5-4 to TRBJ2-5, with 7 bases lining up with TRBD1. Trimming at V came to 4 bases and at J to 2 bases, leaving 5 bases not matched to a gene. Germline assignment: CDR1 SGHNT and CDR2 YYREEE (reference sequence). The CDR3 loop spans 14 amino acids. The CDR3 is CASSPVGQQETQYF. The DNA of the CDR3 is TGTGCCAGCAGCCCCGTGGGACAGCAAGAGACCCAGTACTTC.